This record concerns one TCR beta chain sequence. Its antigen is unidentified. The data are from a study of cytomegalovirus exposure and HLA in healthy donors. Study findings and constraints: V segments that were indistinguishable, TRBV6-2 and TRBV6-3 among them, were omitted from analysis. Testing in vitro showed a few CMV-associated chains specific for CMV antigens. Reported performance of the classifier showed diagnosis of cytomegalovirus status with high specificity and sensitivity. When analyzed later, the rates of TCR association showed variation by HLA locus, with DRB1 the most and HLA-C the fewest.

Germline values: CDR1 SEHNR, CDR2 FQNEAQ (reference sequence). This CDR3 has 13 amino acids. With 8 bases removed from V and 0 bases from J, the gap between germline ends came to 8 bases. With 60 Vbeta and 13 Jbeta primers, the PCR was carried out. Sequencing was performed with immunoSEQ multiplex PCR; in TCRdb, only in-frame clones are kept and a portion is missing. The sample has more than 150,000 clones; around four fifths are singletons. The sequence was obtained from a woman between 18 and 29 years old in good health and CMV-seronegative. Sample: PBMCs. The gene calls are TRBV7-9 and TRBJ1-3, with D possibly TRBD1 on 5 matching bases. For the CDR3, the DNA is TGTGCCAGCGGACATCACTCTGGAAACACCATATATTTT. Translating gives CASGHHSGNTIYF. Drawing the rest from reference TRBV7-9 and TRBJ1-3, the complete variable domain is DTGVSQNPRHKITKRGQNVTFRCDPISEHNRLYWYRQTLGQGPEFLTYFQNEAQLEKSRLLSDRFSAERPKGSFSTLEIQRTEQGDSAMYLCASGHHSGNTIYFGEGSWLTVV.